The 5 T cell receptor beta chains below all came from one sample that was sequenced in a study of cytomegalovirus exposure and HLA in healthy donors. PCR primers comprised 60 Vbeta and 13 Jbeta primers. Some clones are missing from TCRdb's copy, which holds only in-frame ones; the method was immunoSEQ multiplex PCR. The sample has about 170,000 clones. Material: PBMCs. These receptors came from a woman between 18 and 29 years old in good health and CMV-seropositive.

The CDR3 reads CASSVAGGASARNTGELFF. CDR3 in DNA: TGTGCCAGCAGCGTAGCAGGCGGGGCTAGCGCCAGGAACACCGGGGAGCTGTTTTTT. The chain is built from TRBV9 and TRBJ2-2; TRBD2 might be the D (6 bases). Trimming removed 0 bases at V and 1 base at J, with 19 bases between. Germline CDR1 reads SGDLS; CDR2 reads YYNGEE. The CDR3 loop spans 19 amino acids. Full variable domain (remainder filled in from reference TRBV9 and TRBJ2-2): DSGVTQTPKHLITATGQRVTLRCSPRSGDLSVYWYQQSLDQGLQFLIQYYNGEERAKGNILERFSAQQFPDLHSELNLSSLELGDSALYFCASSVAGGASARNTGELFFGEGSRLTVL.

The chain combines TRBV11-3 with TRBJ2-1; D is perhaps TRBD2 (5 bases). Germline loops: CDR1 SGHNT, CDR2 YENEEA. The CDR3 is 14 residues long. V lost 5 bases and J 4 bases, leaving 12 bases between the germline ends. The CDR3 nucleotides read TGTGCCAGCAGCCCCTCGAGGGTATACAATGAGCAGTTCTTC. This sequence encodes CASSPSRVYNEQFF.

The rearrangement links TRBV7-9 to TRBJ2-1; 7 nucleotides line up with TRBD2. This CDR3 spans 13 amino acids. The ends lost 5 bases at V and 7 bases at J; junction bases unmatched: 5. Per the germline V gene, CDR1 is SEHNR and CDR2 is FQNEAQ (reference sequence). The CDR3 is CASSLPGGNEQFF. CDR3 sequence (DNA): TGTGCCAGCAGCCTTCCCGGGGGGAATGAGCAGTTCTTC.

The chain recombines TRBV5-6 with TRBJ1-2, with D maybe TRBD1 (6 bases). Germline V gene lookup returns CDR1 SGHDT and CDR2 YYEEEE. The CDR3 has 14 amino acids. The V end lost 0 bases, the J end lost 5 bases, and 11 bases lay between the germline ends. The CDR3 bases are TGTGCCAGCAGCTTGGTCAGGGGTACGTATGGCTACACCTTC. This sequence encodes CASSLVRGTYGYTF.

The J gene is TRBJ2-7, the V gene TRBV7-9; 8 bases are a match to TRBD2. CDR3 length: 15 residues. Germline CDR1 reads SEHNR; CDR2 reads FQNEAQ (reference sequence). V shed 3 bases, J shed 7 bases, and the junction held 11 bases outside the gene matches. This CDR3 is CASSLLESGGEEQYF. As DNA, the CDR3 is TGTGCCAGCAGCTTGTTAGAGAGCGGGGGTGAGGAGCAGTACTTC.